A single sample gave rise to the 14 T cell receptor beta chains below, sequenced in a study of blood T cells in healthy people across ages. The use of a sample-barcoded 5' primer and a J-beta primer mix characterized a second PCR of roughly 6 to 11 cycles. Each CDR3 protein gets one entry after TCRdb re-called the 5' RACE reads with MiXCR. The table includes approximately 1,000,000 distinct CDR3 sequences, roughly two fifths detected once. Input material: blood. Receptors were obtained from a man between 18 and 29 years old in good health.

Only a few counts were recorded for this clonotype. The V gene is TRBV7-2, the J gene TRBJ2-7; no reliable D call. This CDR3 has 14 residues. Germline V lookup: CDR1 SGHTA, CDR2 FQGNSA. V lost 1 base to trimming and J lost 1 base, with 8 bases between them. The CDR3 is CASSLGAQSYEQYF. In nucleotides, the CDR3 is TGTGCCAGCAGCTTAGGGGCACAGTCCTACGAGCAGTACTTC.

This sequence joins TRBV12-3 or TRBV12-4 and TRBJ2-3; maybe TRBD2 (6 bases). The ends were cut back, 6 bases at V and 1 base at J, with 17 bases in the middle. The CDR3 consists of 16 residues. Here the CDR3 reads CASSIRRVHRTDTQYF. Written as DNA, the CDR3 is TGTGCCAGCAGCATAAGGAGGGTTCATCGCACAGATACGCAGTATTTT.

The chain combines TRBV2 with TRBJ2-1, with 9 bases aligning to TRBD2. Trimming removed 8 bases from V and 7 bases from J; junction bases left unmatched: 12. Per germline, CDR1 SNHLY and CDR2 FYNNEI. This CDR3 has 15 residues. Written as DNA, the CDR3 is TGTGCCAGCCCCCTGAGTAGCGGGGGCGAGAATGAGCAGTTCTTC. It translates to CASPLSSGGENEQFF.

The V call is TRBV6-5, the J call TRBJ1-6; 7 positions agree with TRBD1. Germline loops: CDR1 MNHEY, CDR2 SVGAGI. The junction had 6 bases not matched to a gene; V was cut back by 6 bases and J by 7 bases. This CDR3 is built from 14 residues. The DNA of the CDR3 is TGTGCCAGCAGAGCCGGGACAGACAATTCACCCCTCCACTTT. Its protein product is CASRAGTDNSPLHF.

This clonotype was found a few times. The V gene is TRBV12-3 or TRBV12-4, the J gene TRBJ2-6; no definite D call. The ends were cut back, 8 bases at V and 0 bases at J, with 20 bases in the middle. The CDR3 runs 18 residues. CDR3 amino acids: CASSSVYRAVSGANVLTF. The CDR3 nucleotides are TGTGCCAGCTCTTCCGTTTATAGGGCAGTCTCTGGGGCCAACGTCCTGACTTTC.

This clonotype was detected only a few times. The rearrangement joins TRBV11-2 to TRBJ1-1; no clear D gene. V shed 5 bases and J shed 2 bases, with 15 bases lying between them. This CDR3 spans 15 amino acids. Looked up from germline, CDR1 is SGHAT and CDR2 is FQNNGV. The CDR3 DNA is TGTGCCAGCAGCCATGATCAGCCTACCAACACTGAAGCTTTCTTT. Its translation: CASSHDQPTNTEAFF.

This clonotype was detected only a few times. A much larger clone differs from this one at a single base, so this may be a read error. The chain recombines TRBV27 with TRBJ1-2; TRBD1 matches at 9 bases. The CDR3 extends over 13 amino acids. After removal of 6 bases from V and 5 bases from J, the junction contained 4 bases not matched to a gene. The germline V gene encodes CDR1 MNHEY and CDR2 SMNVEV (reference sequence). In DNA, the CDR3 is TGTGCCAGCAGATTGACAGGGGGGTATGGCTACACCTTC. It is translated as CASRLTGGYGYTF.

This clonotype was seen more than once but under ten times. The chain joins TRBV7-2 to TRBJ2-7, with D unclear. Trimming took off 3 bases at V and 3 bases at J, with 9 bases between the two ends. This CDR3 has 13 amino acids. Germline V gives CDR1 SGHTA, CDR2 FQGNSA. This CDR3 is CASSFISDYEQYF. The CDR3 nucleotides read TGTGCCAGCAGCTTTATCTCCGACTACGAGCAGTACTTC.

Concerning this clonotype: One end of the junction varies from germline; a read error may be responsible. This chain connects TRBV7-9 to TRBJ2-7, with D perhaps matching TRBD2 (5 bases). The CDR3 runs 15 residues. From germline, CDR1 is SEHNR and CDR2 FQNEAQ (reference sequence). The CDR3 sequence: CTSSLKVREYNEQYF. The DNA of the CDR3 is TGTACCAGCAGCTTAAAGGTTCGGGAATACAATGAGCAGTACTTC. Full variable domain (rest looked up from reference TRBV7-9 and TRBJ2-7): DTGVSQNPRHKITKRGQNVTFRCDPISEHNRLYWYRQTLGQGPEFLTYFQNEAQLEKSRLLSDRFSAERPKGSFSTLEIQRTEQGDSAMYLCTSSLKVREYNEQYFGPGTRLTVT.

This clonotype was seen more than once but under ten times. The chain links TRBV5-1 to TRBJ2-5, with D uncertain. This CDR3 spans 16 amino acids. CDR1 and CDR2 (germline): SGHRS, YFSETQ. Trimming left V 3 bases short and J 1 base short, with 16 bases between. The CDR3 loop is CASSSLGESLQETQYF. CDR3 DNA sequence: TGCGCCAGCAGCTCCTTAGGCGAGTCTCTCCAAGAGACCCAGTACTTC.

The chain employs TRBV18 and TRBJ1-1, with a tentative D call TRBD1 (5 bases). The germline V gene encodes CDR1 KGHSH and CDR2 LQKENI. V lost 3 bases, J lost 0 bases, and 11 bases lay in between. The CDR3 spans 15 residues. The DNA of the CDR3 is TGTGCCAGCTCACCTTTTCGGGGGGTGAACACTGAAGCTTTCTTT. Its translation is CASSPFRGVNTEAFF.

The chain employs TRBV7-2 and TRBJ2-5; 12 positions agree with TRBD2. CDR1 is SGHTA, CDR2 FQGNSA, per germline. CDR3 length: 19 residues. The junction had 8 bases not matched to a gene; V was cut back by 0 bases and J by 0 bases. The CDR3 reads CASSLARKTSGGHQETQYF. The CDR3 DNA follows: TGTGCCAGCAGCTTAGCTAGGAAAACTAGCGGGGGGCACCAAGAGACCCAGTACTTC.

This sequence joins TRBV12-3 or TRBV12-4 and TRBJ2-3; possible D gene TRBD2, 6 bases. The V gene lost 5 bases and the J gene lost 0 bases, with 12 bases spanning the gap. This CDR3 is built from 15 residues. For the CDR3, the DNA is TGTGCCAGCAGTGCCCTACTAGCAAGCACAGATACGCAGTATTTT. Translated, it gives CASSALLASTDTQYF.

A few counts support this clonotype. V is TRBV20-1 and J is TRBJ2-1; 8 nucleotides align to TRBD1. With V trimmed by 1 base and J by 13 bases, 12 bases remained unmatched. Germline CDR1 is DFQATT and CDR2 is SNEGSKA (reference sequence). CDR3 length equals 14 residues. CDR3 sequence (DNA): TGCAGTGCTAGAGCCGGGACAGGTGAAGAGACCCAGTTCTTC. Translating gives CSARAGTGEETQFF.